This T cell receptor beta chain was observed in a study of siplizumab effects on memory and regulatory T cells. The V and J ends lost 0 bases and 3 bases respectively, with 9 bases between them. The CDR3 length is 15 residues. Measured with immunoSEQ multiplex PCR; TCRdb has only the in-frame clones, and not every one. This sample has about 100,000 clones, with about nine tenths found just once. This chain uses TRBV23-1 with TRBJ2-1, with a weak D call TRBD1 (6 bases). TRBV23-1 is flagged as an ORF with uncertain function. The sequenced material came from CD4+ T cells sorted from blood. The origin of this receptor is a human donor in good health. Some clones in this sample may be carry-over from other donors' samples. In DNA form, the CDR3 reads TGCGCCAGCAGTCAATCGTGGGGGCTCTACAATGAGCAGTTCTTC. This encodes CASSQSWGLYNEQFF.